This TCR beta chain was recorded in a study of Tregs in tolerant kidney transplant recipients (dated by TCRdb to about 2019). A note on the overall study: The study applied TCRbeta sequencing to find donor-specific regulatory T cells before combined kidney and bone marrow transplantation and then followed those same cells after transplant. In a few healthy controls, several methods of expanding Tregs specific for an allogeneic donor were compared by TCRbeta repertoire sequencing. The research as a whole found: Biological reproducibility was not directly assessed, although technical replication error appeared to be minimal. The study was constrained by small patient numbers, and validation of the findings is required in larger populations and under other immunosuppression protocols. Expanding Tregs with activated donor B cells appeared to identify the most biologically relevant and donor-specific TCRbeta repertoire.

Comments on this clone: What this receptor recognizes is not known. There are no base qualities to consult, and no much larger clone falls within one base.

Genomic DNA was extracted from sorted cells with the QIAGEN DNeasy Blood and Tissue Kit for TCRbeta CDR3 sequencing. Through immunoSEQ, high-throughput TCRbeta CDR3 sequencing was done commercially, including PCR amplification with internal controls and bias correction. The published analysis was carried out like this. A unique productive TCRbeta sequence was defined by the CDR3 nucleotide sequence when primers matched, and otherwise by the CDR3 amino acid sequence together with the Vbeta and Jbeta genes. To correct for sorting error, sequences found in more than one sorted population at a frequency ratio of 2:1 or less were discarded, and the remaining shared sequences were assigned to the population with the higher frequency. A sequence counted as donor-reactive if, in CFSE-low cells, the sequence had a frequency of at least 0.01% and was expanded at least 5-fold compared with unstimulated cells. Jensen-Shannon divergence calculated on the top 100 TCRbeta sequences ranked by frequency was used to measure repertoire divergence. For samples with multiple sequencing runs, sorting error was corrected in each run separately before the runs were combined. This immuneACCESS table, as held by TCRdb, lists in-frame sequences with V and J called but not all clones. Of the missing ones, under half trace to an unresolved V gene in checked studies; the others have no known cause. V, J and clone size are those of that table, while D and trimming were read from the DNA. Counted in this sample were tens of thousands of clones; 84% of them appeared once. The top ten clones comprise 3.5% to 5.5% of the sample.

Thawed PBMCs were FACS-sorted into unstimulated Tregs (CD4+CD25+CD127-), CD4+ non-Tregs (CD4+CD25-), CD4 cells and CD8 cells. Healthy control blood was obtained either as purchased buffy coats or from healthy volunteers. Healthy control blood was processed to PBMCs by Ficoll density gradient and cryopreserved, and patient PBMCs were collected before and after transplant. Sequencing was performed on CD4+ T cells from blood. The sequence came from a human donor in good health.

For the CDR3, the sequence is CSVESRLLGYTF. The DNA sequence follows: TGCAGCGTTGAAAGCAGACTTCTCGGCTACACCTTC. Recombination joined TRBV29-1 with TRBJ1-2; no D gene can be assigned with confidence. Deletion took 2 bases off V and 8 bases off J, with a span of 12 bases between the germline ends. Measured from the cysteine to the phenylalanine, the CDR3 is 12 residues long. Only CDR3 DNA is held: 36 bases, read in frame from base 1. The germline V gene sets CDR1 to SQVTM and CDR2 to ANQGSEA.